This TCR beta chain was sequenced in a study of T cells in Graves' hyperthyroidism and ophthalmopathy. Amplified regions were TCR beta CDR3 sequences from RNA transcripts. The TCR CDR3 was amplified in a first-round RT-PCR using the HTBI primer set. TCRdb reprocessed the multiplex PCR reads with MiXCR, giving one entry per CDR3 protein. Of about 300,000 distinct CDR3 sequences in the sample, roughly 19% were seen once. This clonotype was seen a few times. The CDR3 is 15 residues long. The V end was cut by 1 base, the J end by 2 bases, with 13 bases between. CDR1 is GTSNPN and CDR2 is SVGIG in the germline V gene (reference sequence).

The source is a man aged 50-60 years with Graves' ophthalmopathy. Material for sequencing was blood. V is TRBV30 and J is TRBJ2-3; no definite D call. CDR3 region: CAWSASGSFTDTQYF. Written as DNA, the CDR3 is TGTGCCTGGAGTGCGTCCGGGTCATTCACAGATACGCAGTATTTT.